This T cell receptor beta chain was observed in a study of control samples from healthy donors and cancer patients. Germline-derived CDR1 and CDR2 are MGHRA and YSYEKL. The length of the CDR3 is 16 residues. V was clipped by 3 bases and J by 3 bases, with 15 bases between them. Profiled with immunoSEQ multiplex PCR; TCRdb holds only in-frame clones, not every one. The data show under 150,000 clones, with 87% seen just once and more than 6.5% held by the top ten. Material: blood. The receptor comes from a man aged 35 to 55 in good health. V is TRBV4-1 and J is TRBJ2-1, with a weak D call TRBD1 (6 bases). The CDR3 DNA reads as TGCGCCAGCAGCCAGCCCGGGACAACAATCTACAATGAGCAGTTCTTC. Translating it yields CASSQPGTTIYNEQFF.